A selection of T cell receptor beta chains follows, all from one sample in a study of blood T cell repertoires in COVID-19. Generated by immunoSEQ multiplex PCR, the TCRdb table keeps only in-frame clones and is missing some. Of around 260,000 clones listed, 88% are singletons. Sequencing was carried out using peripheral blood. Source of these receptors: a man in his 60s who had recovered from COVID-19. Both conserved end residues are part of each CDR3. D genes are given only for firm matches. Size is stated for part of the rows, as once, few or many counts, or as a class when the clone is expanded.

CDR3nt: TGTGCCAGCAGCTTAGAGGGGAAGTGGCAGTACTTC; CDR3aa: CASSLEGKWQYF; j_gene: TRBJ2-7; d_gene: .; abundance: few; len: 12; v_gene: TRBV7-9
CDR3nt: TGTGCCAGCTCGTCCGGCCCCGGGGGAGGTGGTAATTCACCCCTCCACTTT; CDR3aa: CASSSGPGGGGNSPLHF; j_gene: TRBJ1-6; d_gene: .; abundance: few; len: 17; v_gene: TRBV18
CDR3nt: TGTGCCAGCAGTCGACAGGGACACTCCTACGAGCAGTACTTC; CDR3aa: CASSRQGHSYEQYF; j_gene: TRBJ2-7; d_gene: TRBD1; abundance: .; len: 14; v_gene: TRBV6-6
CDR3nt: TGTGCCAGCAGCCTGCGGAACACCATATATTTT; CDR3aa: CASSLRNTIYF; j_gene: TRBJ1-3; d_gene: .; abundance: .; len: 11; v_gene: TRBV5-8
CDR3nt: TGTGCCAGCAGCTTATCAATCTACGAGCAGTACTTC; CDR3aa: CASSLSIYEQYF; j_gene: TRBJ2-7; d_gene: .; abundance: .; len: 12; v_gene: TRBV7-9
CDR3nt: TGTGCCAGCTCACTAGGGGACACTGAAGCTTTCTTT; CDR3aa: CASSLGDTEAFF; j_gene: TRBJ1-1; d_gene: .; abundance: .; len: 12; v_gene: TRBV18
CDR3nt: TGTGCCAGCAGTTTAAGCCTAGGCACAGATACGCAGTATTTT; CDR3aa: CASSLSLGTDTQYF; j_gene: TRBJ2-3; d_gene: .; abundance: few; len: 14; v_gene: TRBV27
CDR3nt: TGTGCCAGTAGTATAGCCTCCCCCGTGGGGAGCTCCTATAATTCACCCCTCCACTTT; CDR3aa: CASSIASPVGSSYNSPLHF; j_gene: TRBJ1-6; d_gene: .; abundance: .; len: 19; v_gene: TRBV19
CDR3nt: TGTGCCAGCAGTTACCGGGGGAGGAACACCGGGGAGCTGTTTTTT; CDR3aa: CASSYRGRNTGELFF; j_gene: TRBJ2-2; d_gene: .; abundance: .; len: 15; v_gene: TRBV6-6
CDR3nt: TGTGCCAGCACAGCTAGCGGGGGGAGAGAGACCCAGTACTTC; CDR3aa: CASTASGGRETQYF; j_gene: TRBJ2-5; d_gene: TRBD2; abundance: .; len: 14; v_gene: TRBV2
CDR3nt: TGTGCCAGCTCATCAACCGGGACATTGAACACTGAAGCTTTCTTT; CDR3aa: CASSSTGTLNTEAFF; j_gene: TRBJ1-1; d_gene: .; abundance: few; len: 15; v_gene: TRBV18
CDR3nt: TGTGCCAGCAGCCAGATCGAGCGCGAGCAGTACTTC; CDR3aa: CASSQIEREQYF; j_gene: TRBJ2-7; d_gene: .; abundance: .; len: 12; v_gene: TRBV3-1/TRBV3-2
CDR3nt: TGTGCCAGCAGCTTAGCGCTGAGGGCCTCCCCGTATGGCTACACCTTC; CDR3aa: CASSLALRASPYGYTF; j_gene: TRBJ1-2; d_gene: .; abundance: .; len: 16; v_gene: TRBV7-8
CDR3nt: TGTGCCAGCAGTTACTCGACTCCGAACACCGGGGAGCTGTTTTTT; CDR3aa: CASSYSTPNTGELFF; j_gene: TRBJ2-2; d_gene: .; abundance: .; len: 15; v_gene: TRBV6-5
CDR3nt: TGTGCCAGCAGCTTAAGGGTGGGGCGGAAAGACTACAATGAGCAGTTCTTC; CDR3aa: CASSLRVGRKDYNEQFF; j_gene: TRBJ2-1; d_gene: .; abundance: .; len: 17; v_gene: TRBV7-3
CDR3nt: TGTGCCATCAGTGCGGGACAGGGGGCCCCTGAAGCTTTCTTT; CDR3aa: CAISAGQGAPEAFF; j_gene: TRBJ1-1; d_gene: TRBD1; abundance: once; len: 14; v_gene: TRBV10-3
CDR3nt: TGTGCCAGCAGCTTAGGTAGCGGGGGGGCAAGGGATACGCAGTATTTT; CDR3aa: CASSLGSGGARDTQYF; j_gene: TRBJ2-3; d_gene: TRBD2; abundance: .; len: 16; v_gene: TRBV7-2
CDR3nt: TGTGCCTGGCGCCTAGCGGGGGGGCACACCGGGGAGCTGTTTTTT; CDR3aa: CAWRLAGGHTGELFF; j_gene: TRBJ2-2; d_gene: TRBD2; abundance: .; len: 15; v_gene: TRBV30
CDR3nt: TGTGCCAGCAGTCCCGTGGGGGGGCGAAATTCACCCCTCCACTTT; CDR3aa: CASSPVGGRNSPLHF; j_gene: TRBJ1-6; d_gene: .; abundance: .; len: 15; v_gene: TRBV7-2
CDR3nt: TGTGCCAGCAGCTTCCCAAGTGGGGGGTATGCTTTCTTT; CDR3aa: CASSFPSGGYAFF; j_gene: TRBJ1-1; d_gene: .; abundance: .; len: 13; v_gene: TRBV7-9
CDR3nt: TGTGCCAGCAGCTTACAGGGTGGCTACACCTTC; CDR3aa: CASSLQGGYTF; j_gene: TRBJ1-2; d_gene: .; abundance: .; len: 11; v_gene: TRBV7-9
CDR3nt: TGTGCCAGCAGTACTTGGACAGGGGGCTACGAGCAGTACTTC; CDR3aa: CASSTWTGGYEQYF; j_gene: TRBJ2-7; d_gene: TRBD1; abundance: .; len: 14; v_gene: TRBV6-2/TRBV6-3
CDR3nt: TGTGCCTGGAGTGTTTCGGGGTACTACGAGCAGTACTTC; CDR3aa: CAWSVSGYYEQYF; j_gene: TRBJ2-7; d_gene: .; abundance: .; len: 13; v_gene: TRBV30
CDR3nt: TGTGCCAGCAGCTTACAGGGAAACACCATATATTTT; CDR3aa: CASSLQGNTIYF; j_gene: TRBJ1-3; d_gene: .; abundance: .; len: 12; v_gene: TRBV7-2
CDR3nt: TGTGCCAGAAGCAAGGGGACAGCTAAGGATCCGTCTGGAAACACCATATATTTT; CDR3aa: CARSKGTAKDPSGNTIYF; j_gene: TRBJ1-3; d_gene: TRBD1; abundance: .; len: 18; v_gene: TRBV5-3
CDR3nt: TGTGCCAGCAGCTCTCCGGGACTAGCGGCGACCACAGATACGCAGTATTTT; CDR3aa: CASSSPGLAATTDTQYF; j_gene: TRBJ2-3; d_gene: TRBD2; abundance: .; len: 17; v_gene: TRBV28
CDR3nt: TGTGCCAGCAGCCAATGGACTAGCGGGGGCCTCTACAATGAGCAGTTCTTC; CDR3aa: CASSQWTSGGLYNEQFF; j_gene: TRBJ2-1; d_gene: TRBD2; abundance: .; len: 17; v_gene: TRBV3-1/TRBV3-2
CDR3nt: TGTGCCAGCAGCCCCAGCCTGACAGAGAACACTGAAGCTTTCTTT; CDR3aa: CASSPSLTENTEAFF; j_gene: TRBJ1-1; d_gene: .; abundance: .; len: 15; v_gene: TRBV9
CDR3nt: TGTGCCAGCAGCCCGTATACAGGGTTCTATAATTCACCCCTCCACTTT; CDR3aa: CASSPYTGFYNSPLHF; j_gene: TRBJ1-6; d_gene: .; abundance: .; len: 16; v_gene: TRBV7-8
CDR3nt: TGTGCCTGGAGTGTAAAATCGGCGGCCAAAGAGACCCAGTACTTC; CDR3aa: CAWSVKSAAKETQYF; j_gene: TRBJ2-5; d_gene: .; abundance: .; len: 15; v_gene: TRBV30
CDR3nt: TGTGCCAGCCCGGACAGGGCTTTTGGTTCACCCCTCCACTTT; CDR3aa: CASPDRAFGSPLHF; j_gene: TRBJ1-6; d_gene: TRBD1; abundance: .; len: 14; v_gene: TRBV14
CDR3nt: TGTGCCAGCAGCCAAGATCAGTGGGCCTCCTACGAGCAGTACTTC; CDR3aa: CASSQDQWASYEQYF; j_gene: TRBJ2-7; d_gene: .; abundance: once; len: 15; v_gene: TRBV3-1/TRBV3-2
CDR3nt: TGTGCCAGCAGTTTAGCCGGGACACTGGAGCTGTTTTTT; CDR3aa: CASSLAGTLELFF; j_gene: TRBJ2-2; d_gene: .; abundance: few; len: 13; v_gene: TRBV27
CDR3nt: TGTGCCAGCAGCTTAATAGCGGGGGTAGAAGAGACCCAGTACTTC; CDR3aa: CASSLIAGVEETQYF; j_gene: TRBJ2-5; d_gene: TRBD2; abundance: .; len: 15; v_gene: TRBV7-3
CDR3nt: TGTGCCAGCAGCTTAGACGGGGGTCTTAACGGGGAGCTGTTTTTT; CDR3aa: CASSLDGGLNGELFF; j_gene: TRBJ2-2; d_gene: .; abundance: .; len: 15; v_gene: TRBV7-6
CDR3nt: TGTGCCAGCAGCCCCCGAGGGAGGGTGGGAAGGAGTGACACAGATACGCAGTATTTT; CDR3aa: CASSPRGRVGRSDTDTQYF; j_gene: TRBJ2-3; d_gene: TRBD2; abundance: .; len: 19; v_gene: TRBV4-2
CDR3nt: TGTGCCAGCAGCTTAAGCGGGAGTAACTATGGCTACACCTTC; CDR3aa: CASSLSGSNYGYTF; j_gene: TRBJ1-2; d_gene: .; abundance: .; len: 14; v_gene: TRBV7-9
CDR3nt: TGTGCCACCAACAGGGAGACTAATGAAAAACTGTTTTTT; CDR3aa: CATNRETNEKLFF; j_gene: TRBJ1-4; d_gene: .; abundance: .; len: 13; v_gene: TRBV15
CDR3nt: TGTGCCAGCAGTTTGGGCAGGGGCACTGGAAACACCATATATTTT; CDR3aa: CASSLGRGTGNTIYF; j_gene: TRBJ1-3; d_gene: .; abundance: .; len: 15; v_gene: TRBV27
CDR3nt: TGTGCCAGCAGTCCTAGCGGGGTTGGAGAGACCCAGTACTTC; CDR3aa: CASSPSGVGETQYF; j_gene: TRBJ2-5; d_gene: TRBD2; abundance: .; len: 14; v_gene: TRBV6-5
CDR3nt: TGTGCCAGCAGCCCTAGGGGTGCTAGCGGGGGCCAGGCGGGAGATACGCAGTATTTT; CDR3aa: CASSPRGASGGQAGDTQYF; j_gene: TRBJ2-3; d_gene: TRBD2; abundance: .; len: 19; v_gene: TRBV11-3
CDR3nt: TGTGCCAGCACCCAATGGGGCGGTGGCAAGAACACTGAAGCTTTCTTT; CDR3aa: CASTQWGGGKNTEAFF; j_gene: TRBJ1-1; d_gene: .; abundance: .; len: 16; v_gene: TRBV9
CDR3nt: TGTGCCATCAGTGAGGACAGGACGAACACTGAAGCTTTCTTT; CDR3aa: CAISEDRTNTEAFF; j_gene: TRBJ1-1; d_gene: .; abundance: .; len: 14; v_gene: TRBV10-3
CDR3nt: TGTGCCAGCAGCTTAGATGCCTTGCGGAGGCAGTATTTT; CDR3aa: CASSLDALRRQYF; j_gene: TRBJ2-3; d_gene: .; abundance: .; len: 13; v_gene: TRBV11-2
CDR3nt: TGCGCCAGCAGCTTGGGCTCGGGACAGCGCTGGGAGACCCAGTACTTC; CDR3aa: CASSLGSGQRWETQYF; j_gene: TRBJ2-5; d_gene: TRBD1; abundance: .; len: 16; v_gene: TRBV5-1
CDR3nt: TGTGCCAGCTCACCAGGGACAGGGGACAATGGCTACACCTTC; CDR3aa: CASSPGTGDNGYTF; j_gene: TRBJ1-2; d_gene: TRBD1; abundance: .; len: 14; v_gene: TRBV18
CDR3nt: TGTGCCTGGAGTGGACAGGGATTTCTTAGCAATCAGCCCCAGCATTTT; CDR3aa: CAWSGQGFLSNQPQHF; j_gene: TRBJ1-5; d_gene: TRBD1; abundance: .; len: 16; v_gene: TRBV30
CDR3nt: TGTGCCAGCCGCCGGGAGTTGGAGACAGATACGCAGTATTTT; CDR3aa: CASRRELETDTQYF; j_gene: TRBJ2-3; d_gene: .; abundance: .; len: 14; v_gene: TRBV5-4
CDR3nt: TGTGCCAGCAGCTCGACAGGGGTCAATTCACCCCTCCACTTT; CDR3aa: CASSSTGVNSPLHF; j_gene: TRBJ1-6; d_gene: TRBD1; abundance: once; len: 14; v_gene: TRBV7-9
CDR3nt: TGTGCCAGCGGGATACAGGGGGCGCGTGGCTACACCTTC; CDR3aa: CASGIQGARGYTF; j_gene: TRBJ1-2; d_gene: TRBD1; abundance: .; len: 13; v_gene: TRBV27
CDR3nt: TGTGCCAGCAGCTACCGGACTAGCGGGGGGCCCTACGAGCAGTACTTC; CDR3aa: CASSYRTSGGPYEQYF; j_gene: TRBJ2-7; d_gene: TRBD2; abundance: .; len: 16; v_gene: TRBV7-2
CDR3nt: TGTGCCAGCAGCCCTCACTCGGGCCAAGAGACCCAGTACTTC; CDR3aa: CASSPHSGQETQYF; j_gene: TRBJ2-5; d_gene: .; abundance: .; len: 14; v_gene: TRBV7-2